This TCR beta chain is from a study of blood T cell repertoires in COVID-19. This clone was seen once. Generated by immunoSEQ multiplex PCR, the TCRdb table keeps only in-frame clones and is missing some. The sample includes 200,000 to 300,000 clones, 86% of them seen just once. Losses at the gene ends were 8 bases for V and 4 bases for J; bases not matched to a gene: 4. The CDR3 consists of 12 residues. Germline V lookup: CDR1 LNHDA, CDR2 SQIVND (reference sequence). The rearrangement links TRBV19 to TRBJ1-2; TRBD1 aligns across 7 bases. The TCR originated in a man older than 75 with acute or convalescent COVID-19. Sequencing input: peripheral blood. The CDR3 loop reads CASSQGVYGYTF. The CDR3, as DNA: TGTGCCAGTTCCCAGGGGGTCTATGGCTACACCTTC.